Listed below are T cell receptor beta chains from one sample, sequenced in a study of Graves' ophthalmopathy and Graves' hyperthyroidism. TCRdb independently ran MiXCR on the multiplex PCR reads; one entry per CDR3 protein. The sample includes 450,000 to 600,000 distinct CDR3 sequences, 35% to 45% of them seen just once. Sequenced: peripheral blood or thyroid tissue (not recorded which). The receptors come from an adult man with Graves' hyperthyroidism. The CDR3 runs from the conserved cysteine through the conserved F or W. The D gene is left open where the match is weak. Expanded clones get a size class; other rows say once, few or many, or leave the size out.

J gene: TRBJ2-2; D gene: TRBD1; CDR3 length: 17; V gene: TRBV5-1; clone size: NA; CDR3 protein: CASSGRGQGPRGGELFF; CDR3 DNA: TGCGCCAGCAGCGGACGAGGACAGGGGCCGCGGGGCGGGGAGCTGTTTTTT
J gene: TRBJ2-7; D gene: NA; CDR3 length: 13; V gene: TRBV28; clone size: few; CDR3 protein: CASSLQQDYEQYF; CDR3 DNA: TGTGCCAGCAGTTTGCAACAGGACTACGAGCAGTACTTC
J gene: TRBJ1-5; D gene: NA; CDR3 length: 15; V gene: TRBV6-1; clone size: many; CDR3 protein: CASSEIGQSNQPQHF; CDR3 DNA: TGTGCCAGCAGTGAAATCGGACAGAGCAATCAGCCCCAGCATTTT
J gene: TRBJ1-1; D gene: NA; CDR3 length: 14; V gene: TRBV7-2; clone size: many; CDR3 protein: CASSLDPGITEAFF; CDR3 DNA: TGTGCCAGCAGCTTAGATCCGGGTATCACTGAAGCTTTCTTT
J gene: TRBJ1-2; D gene: NA; CDR3 length: 11; V gene: TRBV9; clone size: few; CDR3 protein: CASPRAGGYTF; CDR3 DNA: TGTGCCAGCCCCCGGGCGGGGGGCTACACCTTC
J gene: TRBJ1-2; D gene: TRBD1; CDR3 length: 11; V gene: TRBV10-3; clone size: NA; CDR3 protein: CALSGTAGYTF; CDR3 DNA: TGTGCCCTCTCCGGGACAGCTGGCTACACCTTC
J gene: TRBJ2-5; D gene: NA; CDR3 length: 12; V gene: TRBV28; clone size: few; CDR3 protein: CASVTQGETQYF; CDR3 DNA: TGTGCCAGCGTGACCCAGGGGGAGACCCAGTACTTC
J gene: TRBJ1-6; D gene: NA; CDR3 length: 18; V gene: TRBV6-1; clone size: NA; CDR3 protein: CASSALLAAADYNSPLHF; CDR3 DNA: TGTGCCAGCAGTGCGTTGCTAGCTGCGGCAGATTATAATTCACCCCTCCACTTT
J gene: TRBJ2-7; D gene: TRBD1; CDR3 length: 15; V gene: TRBV10-3; clone size: NA; CDR3 protein: CAISTTPGQGYEQYF; CDR3 DNA: TGTGCCATCAGCACAACCCCGGGACAGGGTTACGAGCAGTACTTC
J gene: TRBJ2-7; D gene: TRBD1; CDR3 length: 15; V gene: TRBV6-1; clone size: NA; CDR3 protein: CASSEAGTGPYEQYF; CDR3 DNA: TGTGCCAGCAGTGAAGCGGGGACAGGACCCTACGAGCAGTACTTC
J gene: TRBJ1-3; D gene: NA; CDR3 length: 15; V gene: TRBV5-4; clone size: few; CDR3 protein: CASSLFGPSGNTIYF; CDR3 DNA: TGTGCCAGCAGCTTGTTTGGGCCCTCTGGAAACACCATATATTTT
J gene: TRBJ1-5; D gene: NA; CDR3 length: 13; V gene: TRBV15; clone size: NA; CDR3 protein: CATSRDGRQPQHF; CDR3 DNA: TGTGCCACCAGCAGAGATGGCCGGCAGCCCCAGCATTTT
J gene: TRBJ2-5; D gene: TRBD1; CDR3 length: 16; V gene: TRBV10-3; clone size: many; CDR3 protein: CAISSKTGGLRETQYF; CDR3 DNA: TGTGCCATCAGCTCCAAGACAGGGGGTTTACGAGAGACCCAGTACTTC
J gene: TRBJ2-5; D gene: NA; CDR3 length: 15; V gene: TRBV7-2; clone size: many; CDR3 protein: CASSLEYYLKETQYF; CDR3 DNA: TGTGCCAGCAGCTTAGAGTACTACCTAAAAGAGACCCAGTACTTC
J gene: TRBJ2-7; D gene: NA; CDR3 length: 14; V gene: TRBV24-1; clone size: many; CDR3 protein: CATSVGGRTDEQYF; CDR3 DNA: TGTGCCACCAGTGTGGGGGGGCGCACCGACGAGCAGTACTTC
J gene: TRBJ2-7; D gene: TRBD1; CDR3 length: 17; V gene: TRBV9; clone size: NA; CDR3 protein: CASSVRGGTGYSDEQYF; CDR3 DNA: TGTGCCAGCAGCGTGAGGGGTGGGACAGGGTATTCCGACGAGCAGTACTTC
J gene: TRBJ2-7; D gene: NA; CDR3 length: 15; V gene: TRBV5-1; clone size: NA; CDR3 protein: CAGSLDGPPSYEQYF; CDR3 DNA: TGCGCCGGCAGCTTGGACGGGCCCCCGTCATACGAGCAGTACTTC
J gene: TRBJ1-1; D gene: NA; CDR3 length: 12; V gene: TRBV9; clone size: NA; CDR3 protein: CASSGVTEGAFF; CDR3 DNA: TGTGCCAGCAGCGGCGTCACTGAGGGAGCTTTCTTT
J gene: TRBJ1-6; D gene: NA; CDR3 length: 15; V gene: TRBV5-8; clone size: few; CDR3 protein: CASSPRGAYNSPLHF; CDR3 DNA: TGTGCCAGCAGCCCCCGGGGTGCCTATAATTCACCCCTCCACTTT
J gene: TRBJ1-2; D gene: NA; CDR3 length: 14; V gene: TRBV29-1; clone size: many; CDR3 protein: CSVEVLAGARGYTF; CDR3 DNA: TGCAGCGTTGAAGTTTTGGCAGGGGCCCGTGGCTACACCTTC
J gene: TRBJ2-2; D gene: TRBD2; CDR3 length: 20; V gene: TRBV7-2; clone size: once; CDR3 protein: CASSIRGLGTGTSVTGELFF; CDR3 DNA: TGTGCCAGCAGCATCAGGGGGCTCGGCACCGGGACTAGCGTCACCGGGGAGCTGTTTTTT
J gene: TRBJ2-7; D gene: NA; CDR3 length: 16; V gene: TRBV6-5; clone size: few; CDR3 protein: CASSRSRSLSSYEQYF; CDR3 DNA: TGTGCCAGCAGTCGATCCCGATCACTGAGCTCCTACGAGCAGTACTTC
J gene: TRBJ2-7; D gene: TRBD1; CDR3 length: 15; V gene: TRBV20-1; clone size: many; CDR3 protein: CSASSGTEISYEQYF; CDR3 DNA: TGCAGTGCTAGCTCCGGGACAGAGATTTCCTACGAGCAGTACTTC
J gene: TRBJ2-1; D gene: TRBD2; CDR3 length: 13; V gene: TRBV7-2; clone size: few; CDR3 protein: CASSQGLGVEQFF; CDR3 DNA: TGTGCCAGCAGCCAAGGACTAGGGGTTGAGCAGTTCTTC
J gene: TRBJ2-7; D gene: NA; CDR3 length: 14; V gene: TRBV18; clone size: NA; CDR3 protein: CASSPRDGSPQQYF; CDR3 DNA: TGTGCCAGCTCACCCCGGGACGGGAGCCCCCAGCAGTACTTC
J gene: TRBJ1-2; D gene: NA; CDR3 length: 12; V gene: TRBV20-1; clone size: few; CDR3 protein: CSARDFLYGYTF; CDR3 DNA: TGCAGTGCTAGAGATTTTCTCTATGGCTACACCTTC
J gene: TRBJ2-7; D gene: TRBD1; CDR3 length: 15; V gene: TRBV7-9; clone size: many; CDR3 protein: CASSAPGTGTYEQYF; CDR3 DNA: TGTGCCAGCAGCGCGCCCGGGACAGGGACCTACGAGCAGTACTTC
J gene: TRBJ2-7; D gene: TRBD2; CDR3 length: 14; V gene: TRBV13; clone size: many; CDR3 protein: CASSYSGRRDEQYF; CDR3 DNA: TGTGCCAGCAGCTACAGCGGGAGACGCGACGAGCAGTACTTC
J gene: TRBJ1-5; D gene: NA; CDR3 length: 15; V gene: TRBV24-1; clone size: many; CDR3 protein: CATAPGPEGNQPQHF; CDR3 DNA: TGTGCCACCGCTCCGGGACCGGAGGGGAATCAGCCCCAGCATTTT
J gene: TRBJ1-2; D gene: NA; CDR3 length: 13; V gene: TRBV15; clone size: many; CDR3 protein: CATTTYGTYGYTF; CDR3 DNA: TGTGCCACCACCACCTATGGGACGTATGGCTACACCTTC
J gene: TRBJ1-2; D gene: NA; CDR3 length: 13; V gene: TRBV25-1; clone size: NA; CDR3 protein: CAWSVGGFYGYTF; CDR3 DNA: TGTGCCTGGAGTGTAGGAGGATTCTATGGCTACACCTTC
J gene: TRBJ1-4; D gene: TRBD1; CDR3 length: 13; V gene: TRBV13; clone size: few; CDR3 protein: CASSWDRNEKLFF; CDR3 DNA: TGTGCCAGCAGCTGGGACAGGAATGAAAAACTGTTTTTT
J gene: TRBJ1-1; D gene: NA; CDR3 length: 15; V gene: TRBV7-3; clone size: NA; CDR3 protein: CASSFPGIMNTEAFF; CDR3 DNA: TGTGCCAGCAGCTTCCCCGGTATAATGAACACTGAAGCTTTCTTT
J gene: TRBJ1-2; D gene: NA; CDR3 length: 12; V gene: TRBV20-1; clone size: many; CDR3 protein: CSALGLNYGYTF; CDR3 DNA: TGCAGTGCTTTAGGGCTCAACTATGGCTACACCTTC
J gene: TRBJ2-7; D gene: TRBD1; CDR3 length: 12; V gene: TRBV6-1; clone size: NA; CDR3 protein: CASWDSSYEQYF; CDR3 DNA: TGTGCCAGCTGGGACAGTTCCTACGAGCAGTACTTC
J gene: TRBJ2-2; D gene: NA; CDR3 length: 15; V gene: TRBV5-1; clone size: many; CDR3 protein: CASSLGTGITGELFF; CDR3 DNA: TGCGCCAGCAGCTTAGGAACAGGAATCACCGGGGAGCTGTTTTTT
J gene: TRBJ1-1; D gene: NA; CDR3 length: 14; V gene: TRBV5-1; clone size: NA; CDR3 protein: CASSPRDQGTEAFF; CDR3 DNA: TGCGCCAGCAGCCCCCGGGACCAGGGGACTGAAGCTTTCTTT
J gene: TRBJ1-1; D gene: NA; CDR3 length: 13; V gene: TRBV19; clone size: many; CDR3 protein: CASMEGGLTEAFF; CDR3 DNA: TGTGCCAGTATGGAGGGGGGTCTCACTGAAGCTTTCTTT
J gene: TRBJ1-2; D gene: NA; CDR3 length: 14; V gene: TRBV2; clone size: NA; CDR3 protein: CASSEAGGWDGYTF; CDR3 DNA: TGTGCCAGCAGTGAAGCAGGAGGGTGGGATGGCTACACCTTC
J gene: TRBJ2-3; D gene: NA; CDR3 length: 13; V gene: TRBV10-3; clone size: few; CDR3 protein: CAISEVAMDTQYF; CDR3 DNA: TGTGCCATCAGTGAGGTGGCTATGGATACGCAGTATTTT
J gene: TRBJ2-5; D gene: NA; CDR3 length: 16; V gene: TRBV27; clone size: many; CDR3 protein: CASSFSRRTTQETQYF; CDR3 DNA: TGTGCCAGCAGTTTCTCCCGCCGGACAACACAAGAGACCCAGTACTTC
J gene: TRBJ2-7; D gene: TRBD2; CDR3 length: 14; V gene: TRBV19; clone size: NA; CDR3 protein: CASMMGGRSHEQYF; CDR3 DNA: TGTGCCAGTATGATGGGCGGGAGATCCCACGAGCAGTACTTC
J gene: TRBJ2-6; D gene: NA; CDR3 length: 16; V gene: TRBV7-9; clone size: NA; CDR3 protein: CASTPAGRSGANVLTF; CDR3 DNA: TGTGCCAGTACCCCCGCCGGGCGCTCTGGGGCCAACGTCCTGACTTTC
J gene: TRBJ1-2; D gene: NA; CDR3 length: 13; V gene: TRBV25-1; clone size: NA; CDR3 protein: CASSERGLHGYTF; CDR3 DNA: TGTGCCAGCAGTGAACGGGGGCTACATGGCTACACCTTC
J gene: TRBJ2-5; D gene: NA; CDR3 length: 17; V gene: TRBV4-2; clone size: few; CDR3 protein: CASSQDPAGGGQETQYF; CDR3 DNA: TGTGCCAGCAGCCAAGATCCCGCAGGGGGGGGGCAAGAGACCCAGTACTTC
J gene: TRBJ1-1; D gene: NA; CDR3 length: 14; V gene: TRBV5-1; clone size: few; CDR3 protein: CASSLLADATEAFF; CDR3 DNA: TGCGCCAGCAGCTTGTTAGCAGACGCCACTGAAGCTTTCTTT
J gene: TRBJ2-7; D gene: TRBD2; CDR3 length: 14; V gene: TRBV12-3/TRBV12-4; clone size: many; CDR3 protein: CASSLGGAAYEQYF; CDR3 DNA: TGTGCCAGCAGTTTGGGAGGGGCTGCCTACGAGCAGTACTTC